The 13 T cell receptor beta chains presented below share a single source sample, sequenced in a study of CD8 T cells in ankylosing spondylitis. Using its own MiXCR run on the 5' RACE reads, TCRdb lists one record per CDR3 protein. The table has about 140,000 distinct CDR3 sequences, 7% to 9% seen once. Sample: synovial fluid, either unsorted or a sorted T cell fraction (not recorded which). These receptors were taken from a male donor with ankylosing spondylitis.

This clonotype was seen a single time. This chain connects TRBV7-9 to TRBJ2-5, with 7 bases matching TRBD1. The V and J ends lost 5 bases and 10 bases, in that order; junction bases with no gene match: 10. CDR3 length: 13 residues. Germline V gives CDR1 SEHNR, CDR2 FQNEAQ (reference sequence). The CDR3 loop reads CASSPPGQTNQYF. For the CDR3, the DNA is TGTGCCAGCAGCCCACCGGGACAGACGAACCAGTACTTC.

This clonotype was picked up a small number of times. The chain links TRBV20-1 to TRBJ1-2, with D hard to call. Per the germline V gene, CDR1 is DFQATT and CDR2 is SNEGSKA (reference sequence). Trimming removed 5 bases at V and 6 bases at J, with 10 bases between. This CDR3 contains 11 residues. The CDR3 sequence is CSADGGNGYTF. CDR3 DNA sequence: TGCAGTGCTGACGGAGGGAATGGCTACACCTTC.

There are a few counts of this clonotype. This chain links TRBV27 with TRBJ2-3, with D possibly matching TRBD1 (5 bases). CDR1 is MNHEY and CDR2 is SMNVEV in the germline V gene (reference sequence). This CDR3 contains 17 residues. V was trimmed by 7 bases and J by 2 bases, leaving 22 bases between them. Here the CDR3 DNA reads TGTGCCAGCACTCCCAGGGCCCCAGGACCCCTCACAGATACGCAGTATTTT. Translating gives CASTPRAPGPLTDTQYF.

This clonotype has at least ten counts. CDR3 in amino acids: CASSQDLGETQYF. The CDR3 nucleotides read TGTGCCAGCAGTCAGGACCTGGGAGAGACCCAGTACTTC. The V gene is TRBV12-3 or TRBV12-4, the J gene TRBJ2-5; D is undetermined. With 5 bases removed from V and 4 bases from J, the gap between germline ends came to 11 bases. The CDR3 loop spans 13 amino acids.

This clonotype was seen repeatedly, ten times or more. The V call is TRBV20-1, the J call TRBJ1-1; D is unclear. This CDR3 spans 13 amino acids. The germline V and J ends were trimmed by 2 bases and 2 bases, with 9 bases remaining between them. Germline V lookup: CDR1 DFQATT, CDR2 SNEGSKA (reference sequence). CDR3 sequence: CSARIAANTEAFF. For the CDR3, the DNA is TGCAGTGCTAGAATCGCCGCCAACACTGAAGCTTTCTTT.

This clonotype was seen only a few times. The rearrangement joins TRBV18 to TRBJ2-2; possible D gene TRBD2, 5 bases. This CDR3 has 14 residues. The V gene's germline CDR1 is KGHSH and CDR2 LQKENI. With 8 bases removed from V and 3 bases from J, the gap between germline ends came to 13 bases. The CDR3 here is CASVEGTYTGELFF. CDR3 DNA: TGTGCCAGCGTAGAGGGAACCTACACCGGGGAGCTGTTTTTT.

CDR3 nucleotides: TGTGCCAGCAACACAGGGGGCACTGAAGCTTTCTTT. It encodes CASNTGGTEAFF. The chain uses TRBV28 and TRBJ1-1; 8 positions match TRBD1. The CDR3 is made up of 12 amino acids. Germline CDR1 MDHEN, CDR2 SYDVKM. The J segment lost 4 bases and the V segment lost 7 bases, leaving 2 bases of the junction unmatched.

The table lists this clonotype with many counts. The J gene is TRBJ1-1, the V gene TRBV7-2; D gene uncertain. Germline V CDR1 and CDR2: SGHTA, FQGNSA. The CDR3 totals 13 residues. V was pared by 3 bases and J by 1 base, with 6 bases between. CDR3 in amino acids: CASSFSANTEAFF. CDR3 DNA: TGTGCCAGCAGCTTTAGTGCGAACACTGAAGCTTTCTTT.

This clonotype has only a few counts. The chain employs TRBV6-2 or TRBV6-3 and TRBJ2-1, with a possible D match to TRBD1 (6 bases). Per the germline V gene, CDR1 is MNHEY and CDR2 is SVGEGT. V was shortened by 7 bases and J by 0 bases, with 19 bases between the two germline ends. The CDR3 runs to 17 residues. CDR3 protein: CASTTRGRMSSYNEQFF. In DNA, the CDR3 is TGTGCCAGCACCACAAGGGGGAGAATGAGCTCCTACAATGAGCAGTTCTTC.

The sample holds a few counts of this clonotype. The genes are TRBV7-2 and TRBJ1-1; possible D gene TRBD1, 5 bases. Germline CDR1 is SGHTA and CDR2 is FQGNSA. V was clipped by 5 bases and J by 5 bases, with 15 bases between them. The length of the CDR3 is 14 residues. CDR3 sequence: CASSPRWGGTEAFF. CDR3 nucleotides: TGTGCCAGCAGCCCCCGGTGGGGGGGGACTGAAGCTTTCTTT.

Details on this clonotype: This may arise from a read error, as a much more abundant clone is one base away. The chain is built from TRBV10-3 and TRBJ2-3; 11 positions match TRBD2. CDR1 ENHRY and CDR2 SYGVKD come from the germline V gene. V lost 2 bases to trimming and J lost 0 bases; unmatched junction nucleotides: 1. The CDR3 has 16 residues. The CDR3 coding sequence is TGTGCCATCAGTGAGGGACTAGCGGGTAGCACAGATACGCAGTATTTT. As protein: CAISEGLAGSTDTQYF.

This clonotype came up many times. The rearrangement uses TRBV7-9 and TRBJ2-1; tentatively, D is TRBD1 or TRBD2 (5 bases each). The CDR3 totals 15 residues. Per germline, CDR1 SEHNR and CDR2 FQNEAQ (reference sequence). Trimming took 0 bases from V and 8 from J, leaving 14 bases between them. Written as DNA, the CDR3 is TGTGCCAGCAGCTTAGCGGGGGTAGCGAACGATGAGCAGTTCTTC. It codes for CASSLAGVANDEQFF.

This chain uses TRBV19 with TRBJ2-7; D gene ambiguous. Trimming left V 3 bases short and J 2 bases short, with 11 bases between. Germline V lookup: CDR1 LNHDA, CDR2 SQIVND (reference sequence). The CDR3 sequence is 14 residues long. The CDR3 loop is CASSIGGRTYEQYF. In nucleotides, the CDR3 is TGTGCCAGTAGTATCGGCGGCAGGACCTACGAGCAGTACTTC.